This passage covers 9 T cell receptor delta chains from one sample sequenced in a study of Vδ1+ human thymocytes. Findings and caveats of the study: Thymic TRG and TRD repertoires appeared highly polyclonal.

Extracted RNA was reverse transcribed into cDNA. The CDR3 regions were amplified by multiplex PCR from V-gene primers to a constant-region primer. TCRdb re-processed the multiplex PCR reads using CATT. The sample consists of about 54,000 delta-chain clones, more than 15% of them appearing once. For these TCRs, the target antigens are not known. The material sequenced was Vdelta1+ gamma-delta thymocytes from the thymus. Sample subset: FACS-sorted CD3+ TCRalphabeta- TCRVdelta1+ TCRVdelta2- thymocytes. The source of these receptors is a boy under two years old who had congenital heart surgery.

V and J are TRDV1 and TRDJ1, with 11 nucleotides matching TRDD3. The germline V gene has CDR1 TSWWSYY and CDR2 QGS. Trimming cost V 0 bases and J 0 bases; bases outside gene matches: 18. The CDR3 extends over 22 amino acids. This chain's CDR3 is CALGELPPHWGIIAEDTDKLIF. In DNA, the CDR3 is TGTGCTCTTGGGGAACTACCGCCCCACTGGGGGATAATCGCCGAGGACACCGATAAACTCATCTTT.

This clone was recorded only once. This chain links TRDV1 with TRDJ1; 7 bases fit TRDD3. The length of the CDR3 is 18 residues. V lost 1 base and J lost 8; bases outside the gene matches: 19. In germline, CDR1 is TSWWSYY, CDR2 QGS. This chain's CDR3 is CALGEPLPTSGGYVKLIF. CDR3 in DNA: TGTGCTCTTGGGGAACCTCTACCCACTAGTGGAGGATACGTCAAACTCATCTTT.

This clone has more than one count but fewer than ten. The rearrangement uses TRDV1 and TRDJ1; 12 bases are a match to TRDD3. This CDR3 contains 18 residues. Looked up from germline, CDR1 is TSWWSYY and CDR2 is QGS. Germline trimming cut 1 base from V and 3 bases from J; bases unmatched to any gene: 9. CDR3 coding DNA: TGTGCTCTTGGGGAACCGGCCCTGTACTGGGGGATACCCGATAAACTCATCTTT. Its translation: CALGEPALYWGIPDKLIF.

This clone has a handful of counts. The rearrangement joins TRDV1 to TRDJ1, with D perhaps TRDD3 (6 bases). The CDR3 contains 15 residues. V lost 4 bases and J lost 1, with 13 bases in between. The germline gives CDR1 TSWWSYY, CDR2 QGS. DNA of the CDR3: TGTGCTCTTGGGGGCCTCTGGGGCCCCACCGATAAACTCATCTTT. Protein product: CALGGLWGPTDKLIF.

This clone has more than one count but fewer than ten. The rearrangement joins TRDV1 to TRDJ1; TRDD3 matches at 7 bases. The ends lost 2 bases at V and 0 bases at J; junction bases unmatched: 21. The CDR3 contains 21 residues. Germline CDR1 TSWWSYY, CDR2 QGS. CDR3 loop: CALGEKRLRNGWGFYTDKLIF. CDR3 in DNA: TGTGCTCTTGGGGAAAAACGGCTCCGAAACGGCTGGGGGTTTTACACCGATAAACTCATCTTT.

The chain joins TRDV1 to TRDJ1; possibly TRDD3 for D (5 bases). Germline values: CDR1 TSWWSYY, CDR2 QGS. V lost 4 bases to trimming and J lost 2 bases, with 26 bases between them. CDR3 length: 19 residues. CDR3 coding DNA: TGTGCTCTTGGGGGATCTCTTGGATCTACGGGCTGGGAGACCGATAAACTCATCTTT. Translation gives CALGGSLGSTGWETDKLIF.

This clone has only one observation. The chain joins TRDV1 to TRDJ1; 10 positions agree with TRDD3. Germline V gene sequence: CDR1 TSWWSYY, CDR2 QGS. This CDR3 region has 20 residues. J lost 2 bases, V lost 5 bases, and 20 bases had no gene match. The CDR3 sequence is CALGTRTPAAVLGDTDKLIF. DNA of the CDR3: TGTGCTCTTGGGACACGAACTCCCGCCGCTGTACTGGGGGATACCGATAAACTCATCTTT.

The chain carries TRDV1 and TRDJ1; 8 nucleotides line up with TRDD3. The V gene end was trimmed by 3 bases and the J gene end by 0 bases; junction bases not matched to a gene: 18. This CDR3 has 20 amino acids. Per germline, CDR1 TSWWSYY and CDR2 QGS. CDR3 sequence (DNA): TGTGCTCTTGGGGACCCCGGGTTTAGCCAACTGGGGGTTTACACCGATAAACTCATCTTT. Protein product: CALGDPGFSQLGVYTDKLIF.

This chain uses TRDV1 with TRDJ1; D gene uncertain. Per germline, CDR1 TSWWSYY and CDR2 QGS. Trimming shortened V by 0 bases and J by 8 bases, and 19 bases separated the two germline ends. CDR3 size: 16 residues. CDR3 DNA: TGTGCTCTTGGGGAACTCGCGGTACTGCTGACCCGCAAACTCATCTTT. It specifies CALGELAVLLTRKLIF.